This T cell receptor (beta chain) originates from a study of T cells after yellow fever vaccination (dated by TCRdb to between 2017 and 2020). Describing the broader study: The SMART-Seq v4 Ultra Low Input RNA kit was used to prepare libraries from fractions with low cell numbers. Two healthy male donors made up the cohort, one aged 18 to 30 years and the other aged 30 to 40 years. To follow T-cell clones before and after primary and booster YFV17D yellow fever vaccination, bulk TCR alpha and beta repertoires were sequenced over time. Blood was collected at multiple timepoints before and after primary and secondary immunization, and bulk PBMC replicates and cell subsets were isolated.

The paper's findings and limits, for the study overall: The secondary T-cell response was weaker than the primary response but faster, peaking on day 5 instead of day 15. After the booster, most of the clones that had expanded following primary vaccination were detected again (just under 97% of CD4 and roughly 90% of CD8), which suggests that memory was broadly maintained. Computational filtering was required because FACS-sorted repertoires could contain abundant contaminating clonotypes from the bulk population. A small fraction of clonotypes showed up in both the CD4 and CD8 compartments, probably as a result of convergent recombination. The study included only a couple of donors, which limits how far the findings can be generalized.

In the paper's terms, the treatment or condition label means: live attenuated yellow fever vaccine strain. At each blood-draw timepoint, two biological replicates of bulk PBMCs were obtained. A standard Ficoll-Paque protocol was used to isolate PBMCs from peripheral blood. RNA was extracted with TriZol from bulk PBMCs, CD4 and CD8 fractions, and dextramer-positive and dextramer-negative fractions. Trimming takes 0 bases from V and 0 bases from J, and the germline ends sit 18 bases apart. In the germline V gene, CDR1 corresponds to LGHNT and CDR2 to FRNRAP. The cysteine opens and the phenylalanine closes a CDR3 of 20 amino acids. Just CDR3 DNA is preserved here, 60 bases in frame from base 1. Synthesis of TCR cDNA relied on 5'RACE template switching, a step that introduced a universal primer site along with unique molecular identifiers. Priming for cDNA synthesis came from both the TCR alpha and TCR beta constant segments. Libraries were amplified in two PCR steps, with sample barcodes and sequencing adapters added in the second step. Sequencing of libraries was performed on Illumina HiSeq 2500 (2x100 bp) or NovaSeq (2x150 bp). Turning to the authors' computational methods: MIGEC handled demultiplexing of reads and collapsing into UMI consensus sequences, while MiXCR performed V(D)J alignment. Vaccine-responding clonotypes were identified with edgeR using replicate PBMC samples, with FDR below 0.01 and a log2 fold change above 5 up to day 15 being required. Each bulk clonotype received a CD4 or CD8 identity based on whether the sequenced CD4 or CD8 repertoire contained that clonotype at higher abundance. TCRdb redid the processing of the public reads, applying fastp at Q25 and MiXCR, and retained in-frame beta chains. Entries that share a CDR3 protein sequence are merged under the most common genes and DNA. For this entry, the V and J calls and clone size follow TCRdb and not the study's own pipeline. For this sample there are roughly 310,000 distinct CDR3 sequences; 7.5% to 9% appear just once. The ten largest clones take up under 20% of the sample.

In this sample, this clonotype turned up a few times. The target of this receptor is not known. Base-call qualities are not available, and no considerably larger clone is one nucleotide away. The sequence came from a man younger than 35 who received the YFV17D yellow fever vaccine. The sequence joins TRBV12-5 to TRBJ2-6, and the D gene may be TRBD2, 5 bases matching. This material consisted of PBMCs, taken on the day of the first yellow fever vaccination. CDR3 loop: CASGLVLGRRTFSGANVLTF. The DNA is TGTGCTAGTGGTTTGGTACTAGGCAGAAGAACATTCTCTGGGGCCAACGTCCTGACTTTC.